Sequencing of this T cell receptor beta chain was carried out in a study of liver allograft versus peripheral blood T cells. Study-level background: Transplanted-liver and recipient peripheral blood T cell receptor repertoires were compared.

This clonotype was detected ten times or more. Germline values: CDR1 MNHEY, CDR2 SVGEGT. Deletions cut 0 bases from V and 7 bases from J, with 9 bases between. CDR3 length equals 13 residues. TCRdb re-called the reads through MiXCR, storing one row per CDR3 protein. Among approximately 16,000 distinct CDR3 sequences listed, around 21% were seen once. This receptor was taken from a human patient who had a liver transplant. Some of the T cells may derive from the graft donor. The V and J genes are TRBV6-2 or TRBV6-3 and TRBJ1-2; D not certain. CDR3 sequence reads: CASSYSTTSGYTF. The DNA for the CDR3 is TGTGCCAGCAGTTACTCAACCACGTCTGGCTACACCTTC.